Listed below are T cell receptor beta chains from one sample, sequenced in a study of blood T cell repertoires in COVID-19. Method: immunoSEQ multiplex PCR; TCRdb's copy keeps in-frame clones and lacks some. The table lists fewer than 250,000 clones, almost 90% of them singletons. Sequenced: PBMCs or T cells enriched from blood (not recorded which). These receptors originate from a woman aged 45-65 years with acute COVID-19. The conserved cysteine and the conserved F or W are not part of the CDR3 here. D genes are given only for firm matches.

V	D	J	CDR3
TRBV5-1	TRBD1	TRBJ1-2	ASSSGGQGAGYDGYT
TRBV5-4	NA	TRBJ2-7	ASSLGQEHLPY
TRBV19	TRBD2	TRBJ2-3	ASTLWGSSGMTPRTDTQY
TRBV9	NA	TRBJ2-5	ASSVVGDSSRETQY
TRBV5-4	TRBD2	TRBJ2-1	ASSLGTSGSVDEQF
TRBV4-2	TRBD2	TRBJ2-7	ASSHTSGRTSYEQY
TRBV2	NA	TRBJ2-4	ASSRGTVQY
TRBV5-4	NA	TRBJ2-3	ASSGQFSTDTQY
TRBV6-2/TRBV6-3	NA	TRBJ1-2	ASSRAISGNRYT
TRBV3-1/TRBV3-2	NA	TRBJ1-6	ASSQVSSPLH
TRBV4-1	NA	TRBJ2-5	ASSQDYETQY
TRBV7-3	TRBD2	TRBJ2-3	ASSALAGTDTQY
TRBV28	NA	TRBJ2-7	ASSFRRSQGTNEQY
TRBV27	TRBD2	TRBJ2-2	ASSFRLADNTGELF
TRBV28	NA	TRBJ2-7	ASSLQGYEQY
TRBV11-2	NA	TRBJ2-3	ASTPYTDTQY
TRBV5-8	NA	TRBJ1-2	ASRYDRSYGYT
TRBV19	TRBD1	TRBJ2-7	ASRAGQATEQY
TRBV25-1	TRBD2	TRBJ2-1	ASSDRLAGGQGEQF
TRBV7-9	TRBD1	TRBJ1-5	ASSLGQYSNQPQH
TRBV28	TRBD2	TRBJ2-1	ASSLGIAGAYNEQF
TRBV19	NA	TRBJ2-7	ASSPYAAGGAYEQY
TRBV30	NA	TRBJ1-2	AWSPPPDRFYGYT
TRBV27	TRBD1	TRBJ2-7	ASSNGTGGAYEQY
TRBV4-2	NA	TRBJ2-3	ASSPPSPNTQY
TRBV10-1	TRBD2	TRBJ2-7	ASSDPSGRANWGY
TRBV20-1	TRBD1	TRBJ1-1	STYRGREAF
TRBV10-2	NA	TRBJ2-2	ASSIYRDSGELF
TRBV11-3	TRBD1	TRBJ1-2	ASSLGTGYGYT
TRBV5-4	NA	TRBJ1-2	ASSPQGGGRNYGYT
TRBV28	NA	TRBJ2-1	ASRPPIGGASEQF
TRBV6-5	TRBD2	TRBJ2-1	ASSSGTRGNEQF
TRBV12-3/TRBV12-4	NA	TRBJ1-1	ASFLIGDEAF
TRBV3-1/TRBV3-2	TRBD2	TRBJ2-7	ASSPRLAGREQY
TRBV7-2	TRBD1	TRBJ2-5	ASSLVYRGETQY
TRBV5-4	TRBD1	TRBJ1-4	ASSLGDRVNEKLF
TRBV6-5	NA	TRBJ1-1	ASSYRGAEAF
TRBV7-8	NA	TRBJ2-1	ASSPNPMGGTYNEQF
TRBV25-1	NA	TRBJ2-3	ASSPNTDTQY
TRBV5-1	TRBD1	TRBJ1-1	ASSLQGDTEAF
TRBV6-5	NA	TRBJ2-7	ASSYDGSSYEQY
TRBV7-3	TRBD2	TRBJ2-5	ASSLSRLAGLNQETQY
TRBV9	NA	TRBJ1-4	ASSVGQATNEKLF
TRBV4-1	TRBD1	TRBJ2-7	ASSQSPGGYYEQY
TRBV5-1	NA	TRBJ2-6	ASSSMGGRTMSGANVLT
TRBV28	NA	TRBJ1-2	ASSPTVNYGYT
TRBV5-1	NA	TRBJ1-4	ASSLRQATTNEKLF
TRBV11-3	NA	TRBJ2-3	ASSLGSPSMSEASTDTQY
TRBV28	NA	TRBJ1-5	ASREQGLGQPQH